The rows below give T cell receptor beta chains drawn from one sample of a study of T cell repertoires in cytomegalovirus infection. MiXCR, applied by TCRdb to the reads, yields one record per CDR3 protein. The sample lists approximately 1,000,000 distinct CDR3 sequences, less than 35% seen once, with roughly 13% in the top ten. These receptors have no identified antigens. The starting material was cultured CD8+ T cells from PBMCs, obtained from culture after CMV antigen stimulation. These receptors came from a human donor in good health (CMV status not recorded). Some clones in this sample may be carry-over from other donors' samples. The CDR3 runs from the conserved cysteine through the conserved F or W. Fields, in order: clone size, CDR3 length, D gene, J gene, V gene, CDR3 DNA, CDR3 protein. The D gene is left open where the match is weak. A row's size may be missing; if present it is once, few, many or a size class.

clone size: few; CDR3 length: 11; D gene: TRBD2; J gene: TRBJ2-1; V gene: TRBV28; CDR3 DNA: TGTGCCATTAAAAGCGGGGGGGCTAGGTTCTTC; CDR3 protein: CAIKSGGARFF
clone size: .; CDR3 length: 14; D gene: .; J gene: TRBJ1-2; V gene: TRBV27; CDR3 DNA: TGTGCCAGCAATCCATACAGGACTAACTATGGCTACACCTTC; CDR3 protein: CASNPYRTNYGYTF
clone size: .; CDR3 length: 18; D gene: .; J gene: TRBJ1-1; V gene: TRBV5-6; CDR3 DNA: TGTGCCAGCAGCTTGGCGCGTAACTCCGCTCGTCTGAACACTGAAGCTTTCTTT; CDR3 protein: CASSLARNSARLNTEAFF
clone size: few; CDR3 length: 11; D gene: .; J gene: TRBJ1-2; V gene: TRBV6-5; CDR3 DNA: TGTGCCAGCAGTTACCAGGGTGGCTACACCTTC; CDR3 protein: CASSYQGGYTF
clone size: .; CDR3 length: 12; D gene: .; J gene: TRBJ1-1; V gene: TRBV7-9; CDR3 DNA: TGTGCCAGCAGCAAGGGGGGGGCTGAAGCTTTCTTT; CDR3 protein: CASSKGGAEAFF
clone size: few; CDR3 length: 16; D gene: TRBD2; J gene: TRBJ2-3; V gene: TRBV6-1; CDR3 DNA: TGTGCCAGCAAAGGACTAGCGGGGGACCGCACAGATACGCAGTATTTT; CDR3 protein: CASKGLAGDRTDTQYF
clone size: once; CDR3 length: 14; D gene: .; J gene: TRBJ1-6; V gene: TRBV6-5; CDR3 DNA: TGTGCCAGCACAGATTTCGGCCCGAATTCACCCCTCCACTTT; CDR3 protein: CASTDFGPNSPLHF
clone size: few; CDR3 length: 13; D gene: .; J gene: TRBJ2-2; V gene: TRBV15; CDR3 DNA: TGTGCCACCAGCAGACCAAGCCCCGGGGAGCTGTTTTTT; CDR3 protein: CATSRPSPGELFF
clone size: .; CDR3 length: 17; D gene: TRBD2; J gene: TRBJ2-2; V gene: TRBV10-3; CDR3 DNA: TGTGCCACCGCCCCCCTAGCGGGGGGGGCGGAAACCGGGGAGCTGTTTTTT; CDR3 protein: CATAPLAGGAETGELFF
clone size: few; CDR3 length: 16; D gene: .; J gene: TRBJ1-2; V gene: TRBV27; CDR3 DNA: TGTGCCAGCAGTCCCTCGACAGGCAACCTAAACTATGGCTACACCTTC; CDR3 protein: CASSPSTGNLNYGYTF
clone size: .; CDR3 length: 14; D gene: .; J gene: TRBJ1-2; V gene: TRBV19; CDR3 DNA: TGTGCCAGTAGTATCTTACAGGGCAACTATGGCTACACCTTC; CDR3 protein: CASSILQGNYGYTF
clone size: .; CDR3 length: 14; D gene: .; J gene: TRBJ1-5; V gene: TRBV6-2/TRBV6-3; CDR3 DNA: TGTGCCAGCAGTTACGGGGACCGCGATCAGCCCCAGCATTTT; CDR3 protein: CASSYGDRDQPQHF
clone size: .; CDR3 length: 15; D gene: .; J gene: TRBJ1-1; V gene: TRBV20-1; CDR3 DNA: TGCAGTGCTGCCCTCGACAGGACCACGAACACTGAAGCTTTCTTT; CDR3 protein: CSAALDRTTNTEAFF
clone size: .; CDR3 length: 15; D gene: .; J gene: TRBJ1-5; V gene: TRBV7-9; CDR3 DNA: TGTGCCAGCAGCTCGGGGTTAGGGGATCATCAGCCCCAGCATTTT; CDR3 protein: CASSSGLGDHQPQHF
clone size: .; CDR3 length: 11; D gene: .; J gene: TRBJ1-1; V gene: TRBV12-5; CDR3 DNA: TGTGCTAGTGGTTTGGCCACTGAAGCTTTCTTT; CDR3 protein: CASGLATEAFF
clone size: few; CDR3 length: 16; D gene: TRBD2; J gene: TRBJ2-3; V gene: TRBV9; CDR3 DNA: TGTGCCAGCAGCGTAGTAAGCGGGGGACTCACAGATACGCAGTATTTT; CDR3 protein: CASSVVSGGLTDTQYF
clone size: .; CDR3 length: 17; D gene: TRBD1; J gene: TRBJ1-1; V gene: TRBV5-3; CDR3 DNA: TGTGCCAGAAGCTCCCCACAGGGGACCTGCTTGAACACTGAAGCTTTCTTT; CDR3 protein: CARSSPQGTCLNTEAFF
clone size: .; CDR3 length: 14; D gene: TRBD2; J gene: TRBJ2-1; V gene: TRBV7-9; CDR3 DNA: TGTGCCTCTCGGGGGACTAGCGGCCTCGGGGAGCAGTTCTTC; CDR3 protein: CASRGTSGLGEQFF
clone size: .; CDR3 length: 17; D gene: .; J gene: TRBJ2-3; V gene: TRBV7-9; CDR3 DNA: TGTGCCAGCAGTTCTCCCCCCAGCGAAGCTAGCACAGATACGCAGTATTTT; CDR3 protein: CASSSPPSEASTDTQYF
clone size: .; CDR3 length: 14; D gene: .; J gene: TRBJ1-3; V gene: TRBV25-1; CDR3 DNA: TGTGCCAGCAGCTGGTACAGCTCTGGAAACACCATATATTTT; CDR3 protein: CASSWYSSGNTIYF
clone size: .; CDR3 length: 15; D gene: .; J gene: TRBJ2-5; V gene: TRBV7-6; CDR3 DNA: TGTGCCAGCAGCTTAGCAACAGGGAGGGGGGAGACCCAGTACTTC; CDR3 protein: CASSLATGRGETQYF
clone size: many; CDR3 length: 11; D gene: .; J gene: TRBJ1-1; V gene: TRBV12-3/TRBV12-4; CDR3 DNA: TGTGCCAGCAGTTTCAGCCAGGAAGCTTTCTTT; CDR3 protein: CASSFSQEAFF
clone size: .; CDR3 length: 16; D gene: TRBD1; J gene: TRBJ1-6; V gene: TRBV6-2/TRBV6-3; CDR3 DNA: TGTGCCAGCAGTCCGACAGGGGGCCGAAGAAATTCACCCCTCCACTTT; CDR3 protein: CASSPTGGRRNSPLHF
clone size: once; CDR3 length: 14; D gene: TRBD1; J gene: TRBJ2-1; V gene: TRBV15; CDR3 DNA: TGTGCCACCAGCACTACTCCTGTGACAGGGTTGCAGTTCTTC; CDR3 protein: CATSTTPVTGLQFF
clone size: .; CDR3 length: 11; D gene: .; J gene: TRBJ2-2; V gene: TRBV7-9; CDR3 DNA: TGTGCCAGCAGCTACGGGTGGGAGCTGTTTTTT; CDR3 protein: CASSYGWELFF
clone size: .; CDR3 length: 15; D gene: TRBD1; J gene: TRBJ1-2; V gene: TRBV7-9; CDR3 DNA: TGTGCCAGCAGCTTGGGGACAGGGGGGACGAATGGCTACACCTTC; CDR3 protein: CASSLGTGGTNGYTF
clone size: few; CDR3 length: 17; D gene: TRBD1; J gene: TRBJ1-2; V gene: TRBV6-6; CDR3 DNA: TGTGCCAGCAGTTACACTGGACAGGAATCTAGCGACTATGGCTACACCTTC; CDR3 protein: CASSYTGQESSDYGYTF
clone size: many; CDR3 length: 16; D gene: .; J gene: TRBJ2-1; V gene: TRBV7-6; CDR3 DNA: TGTGCCAGCAGCTCCCGGACCGGACCTAACTACAATGAGCAGTTCTTC; CDR3 protein: CASSSRTGPNYNEQFF
clone size: .; CDR3 length: 16; D gene: .; J gene: TRBJ1-1; V gene: TRBV7-9; CDR3 DNA: TGTGCCAACAGCCGGGGTCGGGGCCCTATGAACACTGAAGCTTTCTTT; CDR3 protein: CANSRGRGPMNTEAFF
clone size: .; CDR3 length: 15; D gene: TRBD1; J gene: TRBJ2-1; V gene: TRBV12-3/TRBV12-4; CDR3 DNA: TGTGCCAGCAGTTTTCGAGGGGGCGGCTACAATGAGCAGTTCTTC; CDR3 protein: CASSFRGGGYNEQFF
clone size: many; CDR3 length: 14; D gene: TRBD1; J gene: TRBJ1-5; V gene: TRBV19; CDR3 DNA: TGTGCCAGTAGTACCGGACAGGGGGCTCAGCCCCAGCATTTT; CDR3 protein: CASSTGQGAQPQHF
clone size: few; CDR3 length: 15; D gene: TRBD1; J gene: TRBJ2-3; V gene: TRBV6-1; CDR3 DNA: TGTGCCAGCGGCCGTTACAGGGGACCTCGGGATACGCAGTATTTT; CDR3 protein: CASGRYRGPRDTQYF
clone size: .; CDR3 length: 18; D gene: .; J gene: TRBJ2-6; V gene: TRBV6-8; CDR3 DNA: TGTGCCAGCTCACCACAGGCTCCGGGGTCTACAGGGGCCAACGTCCTGACTTTC; CDR3 protein: CASSPQAPGSTGANVLTF
clone size: .; CDR3 length: 17; D gene: TRBD2; J gene: TRBJ2-2; V gene: TRBV7-4; CDR3 DNA: TGTGCCAGCAGCCCAGCGTGGCAGGGAGGGGACACCGGGGAGCTGTTTTTT; CDR3 protein: CASSPAWQGGDTGELFF
clone size: .; CDR3 length: 20; D gene: .; J gene: TRBJ2-6; V gene: TRBV4-1; CDR3 DNA: TGCGCCAGCAGCCCCCTCATAATCCCCCGCTACAGCTCTGGGGCCAACGTCCTGACTTTC; CDR3 protein: CASSPLIIPRYSSGANVLTF
clone size: .; CDR3 length: 14; D gene: TRBD1; J gene: TRBJ2-2; V gene: TRBV7-6; CDR3 DNA: TGTGCCAGCCTCGACAGGGTTAACACCGGGGAGCTGTTTTTT; CDR3 protein: CASLDRVNTGELFF
clone size: few; CDR3 length: 14; D gene: .; J gene: TRBJ2-4; V gene: TRBV10-3; CDR3 DNA: TGTGCCATCAGTGAAGGGAAAGCCAAAAACATTCAGTACTTC; CDR3 protein: CAISEGKAKNIQYF
clone size: few; CDR3 length: 14; D gene: TRBD1; J gene: TRBJ2-1; V gene: TRBV6-1; CDR3 DNA: TGTGCCAGCAGTGAGGGACAGGGGATTGTTGAGCAGTTCTTC; CDR3 protein: CASSEGQGIVEQFF
clone size: many; CDR3 length: 15; D gene: .; J gene: TRBJ2-1; V gene: TRBV7-2; CDR3 DNA: TGTGCCAGCAGCCCTTGGGACTTCTCCTACAATGAGCAGTTCTTC; CDR3 protein: CASSPWDFSYNEQFF
clone size: many; CDR3 length: 14; D gene: TRBD2; J gene: TRBJ2-1; V gene: TRBV7-6; CDR3 DNA: TGTGCCAGCAGCTTAGGCGGGGGTGGCAATGAGCAGTTCTTC; CDR3 protein: CASSLGGGGNEQFF